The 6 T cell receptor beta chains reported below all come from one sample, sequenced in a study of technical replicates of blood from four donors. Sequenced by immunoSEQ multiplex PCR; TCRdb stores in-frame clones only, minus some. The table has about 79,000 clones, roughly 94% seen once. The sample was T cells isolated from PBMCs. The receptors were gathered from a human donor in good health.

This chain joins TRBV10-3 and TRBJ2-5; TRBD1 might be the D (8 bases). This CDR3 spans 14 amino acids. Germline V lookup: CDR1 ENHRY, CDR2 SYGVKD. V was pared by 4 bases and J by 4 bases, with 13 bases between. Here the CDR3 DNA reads TGTGCCATCAGTGTGGGGGGGACAGGAGAGACCCAGTACTTC. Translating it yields CAISVGGTGETQYF.

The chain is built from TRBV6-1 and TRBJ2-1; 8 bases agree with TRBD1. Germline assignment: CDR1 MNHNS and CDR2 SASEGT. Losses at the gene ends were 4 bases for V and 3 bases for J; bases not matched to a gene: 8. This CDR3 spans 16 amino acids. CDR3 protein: CASSVLAGGRYNEQFF. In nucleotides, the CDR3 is TGTGCCAGCAGTGTCCTGGCAGGGGGCCGCTACAATGAGCAGTTCTTC.

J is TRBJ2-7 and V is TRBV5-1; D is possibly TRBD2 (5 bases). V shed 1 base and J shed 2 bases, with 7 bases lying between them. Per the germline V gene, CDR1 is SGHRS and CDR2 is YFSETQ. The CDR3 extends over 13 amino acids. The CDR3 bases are TGCGCCAGCAGCTTGTACGGGGCCTACGAGCAGTACTTC. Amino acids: CASSLYGAYEQYF.

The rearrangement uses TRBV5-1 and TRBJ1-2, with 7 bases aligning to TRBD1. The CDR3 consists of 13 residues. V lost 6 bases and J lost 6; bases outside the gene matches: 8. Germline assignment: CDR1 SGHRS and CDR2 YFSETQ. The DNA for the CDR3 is TGCGCCAGCACATTTTTGGGACAGAATGGCTACACCTTC. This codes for CASTFLGQNGYTF.

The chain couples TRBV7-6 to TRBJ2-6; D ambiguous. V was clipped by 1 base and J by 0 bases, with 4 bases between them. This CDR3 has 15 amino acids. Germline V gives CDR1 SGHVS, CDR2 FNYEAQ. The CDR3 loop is CASSLDFSGANVLTF. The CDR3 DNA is TGTGCCAGCAGCTTAGACTTCTCTGGGGCCAACGTCCTGACTTTC. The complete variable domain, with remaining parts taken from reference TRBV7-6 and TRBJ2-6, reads GAGVSQSPRYKVTKRGQDVALRCDPISGHVSLYWYRQALGQGPEFLTYFNYEAQQDKSGLPNDRFSAERPEGSISTLTIQRTEQRDSAMYRCASSLDFSGANVLTFGAGSRLTVL.

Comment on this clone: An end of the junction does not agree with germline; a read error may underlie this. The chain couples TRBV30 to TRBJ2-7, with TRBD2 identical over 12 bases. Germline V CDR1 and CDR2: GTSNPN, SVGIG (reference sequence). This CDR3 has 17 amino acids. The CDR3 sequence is CPITTSGSGVRVYEQYF. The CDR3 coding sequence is TGCCCGATAACGACTAGCGGGAGTGGGGTAAGGGTCTACGAGCAGTACTTC.